This paragraph reports one T cell receptor (beta chain). The protocol was immunoSEQ multiplex PCR, while the TCRdb copy is restricted to in-frame clones and leaves out a portion. The table shows some 60,000 clones, with 91% occurring only once. The entry originates in a study of technical replicates of blood from a few donors. Germline assignment: CDR1 SQVTM and CDR2 ANQGSEA. After removal of 5 bases from V and 1 base from J, the junction contained 8 bases not matched to a gene. The CDR3 contains 15 residues. This TCR was recovered from a human donor in good health. Some clones in this sample may be carry-over from other donors' samples. The chain uses TRBV29-1 and TRBJ2-5, with 9 positions matching TRBD2. Source material: PBMCs. In DNA form, the CDR3 reads TGCAGCGTTAATGGGGCGGGAGGGTTCCAAGAGACCCAGTACTTC. Protein sequence: CSVNGAGGFQETQYF.